The 25 T cell receptor beta chains in this list originate from one sample, sequenced in a study of regulatory T cells in long-lasting Graves disease. Library construction for TCR beta used iRepertoire HTBI primers and Arm-PCR of CDR3 regions. TCRdb processed the multiplex PCR reads anew with MiXCR; each CDR3 protein has one entry. The sample shows around 230,000 distinct CDR3 sequences, 15% to 20% of them seen only once. Time point reported: newly diagnosed GD, antithyroid drugs for less than 3 months. PBMC-extracted RNA yielded the TCR library. The material was peripheral blood mononuclear cells (PBMCs), obtained at new diagnosis, from a patient treated with antithyroid drugs. These receptors came from a female donor with Graves disease.

This rearrangement joins TRBV5-1 to TRBJ1-4; 7 bases map to TRBD1. Germline loops: CDR1 SGHRS, CDR2 YFSETQ. The CDR3 loop spans 12 amino acids. V was clipped by 4 bases and J by 11 bases; unmatched bases: 5. CDR3 amino acids: CASSNNRGKLFF. The DNA for the CDR3 is TGCGCCAGCAGCAATAACAGGGGCAAACTGTTTTTT.

This clonotype was seen ten or more times. V and J are TRBV11-2 and TRBJ1-2; 9 nucleotides align to TRBD1. V was clipped by 2 bases and J by 2 bases; unmatched bases: 12. Germline V lookup: CDR1 SGHAT, CDR2 FQNNGV. The CDR3 runs 18 residues. The CDR3 is CASSLFPRTGATNYGYTF. The CDR3 nucleotides are TGTGCCAGCAGCTTATTCCCCAGGACAGGGGCGACCAACTATGGCTACACCTTC.

This clonotype was seen only a few times. The chain links TRBV19 to TRBJ1-1; D gene ambiguous. Trimming stripped 3 bases from V and 5 bases from J, with 4 bases between. The CDR3 has 11 residues. CDR1 is LNHDA, CDR2 SQIVND, per germline (reference sequence). The CDR3 DNA follows: TGTGCCAGTAGTATGAGGACTGAAGCTTTCTTT. It yields the protein CASSMRTEAFF. Full variable domain (outside the CDR3, taken from reference TRBV19 and TRBJ1-1): DGGITQSPKYLFRKEGQNVTLSCEQNLNHDAMYWYRQDPGQGLRLIYYSQIVNDFQKGDIAEGYSVSREKKESFPLTVTSAQKNPTAFYLCASSMRTEAFFGQGTRLTVV.

This clonotype was found many times. The chain carries TRBV7-9 and TRBJ1-2; 8 bases match TRBD1. Trimming at V came to 6 bases and at J to 10 bases, leaving 7 bases not matched to a gene. Germline CDR1 is SEHNR and CDR2 is FQNEAQ (reference sequence). This CDR3 region has 12 residues. The DNA of the CDR3 is TGTGCCAGCAGTGGGGCAGGGGGCGACTACACCTTC. It is translated as CASSGAGGDYTF.

This clonotype was detected many times. CDR3 DNA: TGTGCCACCAGTGATTTGATCGGCACTAGCGGACAAGAGACCCAGTACTTC. This codes for CATSDLIGTSGQETQYF. The chain employs TRBV24-1 and TRBJ2-5; 8 nucleotides agree with TRBD2. The CDR3 has 17 residues. Per germline, CDR1 KGHDR and CDR2 SFDVKD. Trimming removed 0 bases from V and 2 bases from J; junction bases left unmatched: 7.

There are a few counts of this clonotype. This chain links TRBV4-3 with TRBJ1-2, with a tentative D call TRBD1 (6 bases). From germline, CDR1 is LGHNA and CDR2 YSLEER. Trimming took off 0 bases at V and 0 bases at J, with 14 bases between the two ends. The length of the CDR3 is 17 residues. CDR3 sequence: CASSQDHRDLANYGYTF. The CDR3, as DNA: TGCGCCAGCAGCCAAGATCACAGGGATTTGGCTAACTATGGCTACACCTTC.

Concerning this clonotype itself: A far larger clone differs by one base, so this is likely a read error. The V and J genes are TRBV6-1 and TRBJ1-1; 8 nucleotides agree with TRBD1. Trimming removed 6 bases from V and 3 bases from J; junction bases left unmatched: 3. CDR3 length: 13 amino acids. Germline loops: CDR1 MNHNS, CDR2 SASEGT. The CDR3 region has the DNA TGTGCCAGCAGCTGGACAGGGTACACTGAAGCTTTCTTT. It is translated as CASSWTGYTEAFF.

This clonotype was observed a handful of times. A much larger clone lies a single base off, so this may be a read error. The CDR3 DNA reads as TGTGCCAGCTCACGGCTCATTGGGACGGTCAACACTGAAGCTTCCTTT. This codes for CASSRLIGTVNTEASF. This sequence joins TRBV27 and TRBJ1-1; TRBD1 is a possible D gene (5 bases). This CDR3 comprises 16 residues. Germline V gene data show CDR1 as MNHEY and CDR2 as SMNVEV (reference sequence).

This sequence joins TRBV11-2 and TRBJ1-4; D ambiguous. V lost 1 base and J 7 bases, leaving 10 bases between the germline ends. This CDR3 has 14 amino acids. Germline V gene sequence: CDR1 SGHAT, CDR2 FQNNGV. The CDR3 protein is CASSLVQESEKLFF. DNA of the CDR3: TGTGCCAGCAGCTTAGTACAAGAGTCTGAAAAACTGTTTTTT.

This clonotype occurred many times. The rearrangement uses TRBV19 and TRBJ2-5; 7 bases are shared with TRBD2. J gave up 5 bases and V 3 bases, and 6 bases lay outside the gene matches. Germline loops: CDR1 LNHDA, CDR2 SQIVND (reference sequence). The CDR3 has 14 residues. The CDR3 sequence: CASSIRASGETQYF. CDR3 in DNA: TGTGCCAGTAGTATCAGGGCTAGCGGTGAGACCCAGTACTTC.

J is TRBJ2-3 and V is TRBV11-2; D could derive from TRBD1 or TRBD2 (5 bases each). Trimming took 7 bases from V and 4 from J, leaving 15 bases between them. The germline V gene has CDR1 SGHAT and CDR2 FQNNGV. The CDR3 covers 14 residues. This CDR3 reads CASNYRDGADTQYF. CDR3 nucleotides: TGTGCCAGCAATTACCGGGACGGGGCAGATACGCAGTATTTT.

About this clonotype itself: With a far larger clone one base away, a read error is the likely cause. The chain couples TRBV7-9 to TRBJ2-5, with TRBD2 identical over 10 bases. CDR3 length: 16 amino acids. V lost 5 bases and J lost 3; bases outside the gene matches: 9. Germline V CDR1 and CDR2: SEHNR, FQNEAQ (reference sequence). The CDR3 nucleotides are TGTGCCAGCAGCACCAGCGGGAGGGCCGAGGAAGAGACCCAGTACTTC. Its protein is CASSTSGRAEEETQYF.

This clonotype appeared many times. The J gene is TRBJ1-5, the V gene TRBV12-3 or TRBV12-4; unclear D gene. This CDR3 is built from 14 residues. Trimming cost V 3 bases and J 6 bases, with 12 bases left between them. CDR3 protein: CASSFEGMTQPQHF. The CDR3 DNA sequence: TGTGCCAGCAGTTTTGAAGGGATGACTCAGCCCCAGCATTTT.

This clonotype was recorded many times. This chain links TRBV3-1 with TRBJ2-1; a weak D match, TRBD2 (5 bases). The CDR3 is 17 amino acids. Germline V gives CDR1 LGHDT, CDR2 YNNKEL (reference sequence). V lost 1 base, J lost 1 base, and 14 bases lay in between. DNA of the CDR3: TGTGCCAGCAGCCAAGTTATCCTAGCTCGATCCTACAATGAGCAGTTCTTC. Amino acid sequence: CASSQVILARSYNEQFF.

This clonotype showed up many times. The chain carries TRBV20-1 and TRBJ2-7; D not resolved. The CDR3 covers 10 residues. Germline assignment: CDR1 DFQATT and CDR2 SNEGSKA (reference sequence). Trimming cost V 5 bases and J 7 bases, with 9 bases left between them. CDR3 residues: CSAGEWEQYF. The CDR3 nucleotides read TGCAGTGCTGGTGAGTGGGAGCAGTACTTC.

This clonotype was seen repeatedly, ten times or more. The CDR3 reads CASSQGQGFGYTF. The CDR3 DNA reads as TGCGCCAGCAGCCAAGGGCAGGGGTTTGGCTACACCTTC. The chain is built from TRBV4-3 and TRBJ1-2, with D perhaps TRBD1 (6 bases). The CDR3 is 13 residues long. V lost 1 base, J lost 7 bases, and 10 bases lay in between. Germline CDR1 reads LGHNA; CDR2 reads YSLEER.

This clonotype was seen many times. The rearrangement joins TRBV3-1 to TRBJ1-1; D possibly corresponds to TRBD1 (5 bases). Germline-derived CDR1 and CDR2 are LGHDT and YNNKEL (reference sequence). Trimming shortened V by 4 bases and J by 7 bases, and 16 bases separated the two germline ends. This CDR3 has 14 amino acids. DNA for the CDR3: TGTGCCAGCAGCCCGGCGTGGGGGAGCAGTGAAGCTTTCTTT. Amino acid sequence: CASSPAWGSSEAFF.

This clonotype was observed a few times. The genes are TRBV6-2 or TRBV6-3 and TRBJ1-4, with 7 bases fitting TRBD1. Germline V gene data show CDR1 as MNHEY and CDR2 as SVGEGT. The junction had 11 bases not matched to a gene; V was cut back by 7 bases and J by 0 bases. This CDR3 region has 17 residues. CDR3 residues: CASNGQAGDATNEKLFF. CDR3 DNA: TGTGCCAGCAACGGACAGGCCGGCGATGCAACTAATGAAAAACTGTTTTTT.

There are many counts of this clonotype. The chain is built from TRBV6-1 and TRBJ1-2; 8 bases agree with TRBD1. The V and J ends lost 6 bases and 2 bases, in that order; junction bases with no gene match: 5. The CDR3 runs 14 residues. The V gene's germline CDR1 is MNHNS and CDR2 SASEGT. The CDR3: CASRRTGLNYGYTF. The CDR3 DNA sequence: TGTGCCAGCAGGCGGACAGGGCTCAACTATGGCTACACCTTC.

This clonotype was picked up a small number of times. The chain carries TRBV6-1 and TRBJ1-4; D is undetermined. V was clipped by 6 bases and J by 8 bases, with 19 bases between them. Germline CDR1 reads MNHNS; CDR2 reads SASEGT. The CDR3 loop spans 15 amino acids. For the CDR3, the DNA is TGTGCCAGCAGCCCCCTCCCCGACATGGGGGAAAAACTGTTTTTT. Its translation is CASSPLPDMGEKLFF.

This clonotype was seen at least ten times. CDR3 in amino acids: CASSSTLPTDKNYGYTF. The CDR3 region has the DNA TGTGCCAGCAGCTCAACCCTACCTACCGACAAGAACTATGGCTACACCTTC. This chain links TRBV7-8 with TRBJ1-2; D remains unclear. This CDR3 is 17 amino acids long. The ends were cut back, 4 bases at V and 2 bases at J, with 20 bases in the middle. CDR1 SGHVS and CDR2 FQNEAQ come from the germline V gene.

Remarks on this clonotype: A far larger clone is only one base removed, so a read error is likely. The DNA for the CDR3 is TGTGCCAGCAGCTTCAGGACCGCCCTTGGCAATCAGCCCCAGCATTTT. This codes for CASSFRTALGNQPQHF. J is TRBJ1-5 and V is TRBV11-2; D remains ambiguous. CDR1 is SGHAT, CDR2 FQNNGV, per germline. The CDR3 runs to 16 residues. V was clipped by 3 bases and J by 2 bases, with 14 bases between them.

The chain carries TRBV24-1 and TRBJ1-5; possibly TRBD1 for D (5 bases). The CDR3 is 16 amino acids. In germline, CDR1 is KGHDR, CDR2 SFDVKD. The V end was cut by 5 bases, the J end by 0 bases, with 13 bases between. As DNA, the CDR3 is TGTGCCACCAGTGCCCGGGACGGAAATAGCAATCAGCCCCAGCATTTT. Translation gives CATSARDGNSNQPQHF.

This clonotype turned up a few times. The chain couples TRBV7-9 to TRBJ2-5, with 10 bases matching TRBD1. There are 15 residues in the CDR3. CDR1 is SEHNR, CDR2 FQNEAQ, per germline (reference sequence). V trimming: 5 bases; J trimming: 1 base; junction bases outside the gene matches: 4. The CDR3 region is CASSETGGGQETQYF. CDR3 bases: TGTGCCAGCAGCGAGACAGGGGGCGGCCAAGAGACCCAGTACTTC.

At least ten counts were recorded for this clonotype. The chain couples TRBV27 to TRBJ2-4, with 10 bases fitting TRBD1. The V and J ends lost 5 bases and 7 bases, in that order; junction bases with no gene match: 11. Germline CDR1 and CDR2: MNHEY and SMNVEV (reference sequence). This CDR3 is 16 amino acids long. This CDR3 is CASSRTVRDRGNIQYF. CDR3 DNA sequence: TGTGCCAGCAGTCGGACCGTGCGGGACAGGGGTAACATTCAGTACTTC.